Below are 12 T cell receptor beta chains sequenced from a single sample in a study of blood T cell repertoires in COVID-19 (dated by TCRdb to about 2020). Receptors were amplified or captured by the immunoSEQ multiplex PCR assay. TCRdb obtained this table from immuneACCESS and retained in-frame rearrangements with V and J assigned. These tables miss some clones; where compared with another copy, unresolved V genes account for less than half of the shortfall, and the remainder is unexplained. The sample table contains about 430,000 clones; only one count was recorded for 70% to 90% of them. The ten largest clones add up to 0.95% to 1% of the sample. The specimen was PBMCs or T cells enriched from blood (not recorded which). The receptors derive from a young woman with acute COVID-19.

The V call is TRBV12-3 or TRBV12-4, the J call TRBJ1-6, with 9 nucleotides matching TRBD1. Trimming removed 1 base from V and 14 bases from J; junction bases left unmatched: 0. The CDR3 totals 12 residues. CDR3 nucleotides: TGTGCCAGCAGTTTAGGGGACAGGGCCCTCCACTTT. Translated, it gives CASSLGDRALHF.

The CDR3 here is CASSPRGGANEKLFF. In DNA, the CDR3 is TGTGCCAGCTCACCACGGGGAGGGGCTAATGAAAAACTGTTTTTT. This sequence joins TRBV18 and TRBJ1-4, with a tentative D call TRBD1 (5 bases). The CDR3 is 15 residues long. V dropped 1 base and J dropped 3 bases, with 9 bases sitting between them. From germline, CDR1 is KGHSH and CDR2 LQKENI. Combining the CDR3 with reference TRBV18 and TRBJ1-4 gives the whole variable domain NAGVMQNPRHLVRRRGQEARLRCSPMKGHSHVYWYRQLPEEGLKFMVYLQKENIIDESGMPKERFSAEFPKEGPSILRIQQVVRGDSAAYFCASSPRGGANEKLFFGSGTQLSVL.

The chain carries TRBV7-3 and TRBJ2-1; D gene uncertain. This CDR3 comprises 15 residues. V shed 0 bases and J shed 5 bases, with 11 bases lying between them. Germline-derived CDR1 and CDR2 are SGHTA and FQGTGA. CDR3 nucleotide sequence: TGTGCCAGCAGCTTAACCCAGGCAAGTCACAATGAGCAGTTCTTC. Encoded protein: CASSLTQASHNEQFF.

The rearrangement joins TRBV4-3 to TRBJ2-1; D may be TRBD2 (6 bases). CDR1 and CDR2 from the germline V gene are LGHNA and YSLEER. The CDR3 is 15 amino acids. The V gene lost 0 bases and the J gene lost 7 bases, with 13 bases spanning the gap. The CDR3 nucleotides read TGCGCCAGCAGCCAAGATACCGGGGCGGGGAATGAGCAGTTCTTC. Translated: CASSQDTGAGNEQFF.

The chain couples TRBV11-1 to TRBJ1-6, with D maybe TRBD1 (6 bases). Per the germline V gene, CDR1 is SGHAT and CDR2 is FQDESV (reference sequence). CDR3 length equals 12 residues. V was clipped by 5 bases and J by 12 bases, with 11 bases between them. The DNA for the CDR3 is TGTGCCAGCAGCATACAGGGCAAACCCCTCCACTTT. Its protein is CASSIQGKPLHF.

The chain links TRBV5-6 to TRBJ1-1; 8 nucleotides line up with TRBD1. V gave up 4 bases and J gave up 6 bases; unmatched junction bases: 5. The CDR3 is made up of 13 amino acids. Germline CDR1 SGHDT, CDR2 YYEEEE. DNA for the CDR3: TGTGCCAGCAGCCCGACAGGGGACCCTGAAGCTTTCTTT. Its translation is CASSPTGDPEAFF.

The chain recombines TRBV7-3 with TRBJ2-1, with 9 bases that match TRBD2. Germline assignment: CDR1 SGHTA and CDR2 FQGTGA. With 0 bases clipped from V and 0 bases from J, the junction kept 6 bases outside the gene matches. CDR3 length: 18 amino acids. In nucleotides, the CDR3 is TGTGCCAGCAGCTTAACGGCTAGCGGGGCGCCCTCCTACAATGAGCAGTTCTTC. As protein: CASSLTASGAPSYNEQFF.

This clone has a count of ten or more. V and J are TRBV5-1 and TRBJ1-1; TRBD1 might be the D (5 bases). CDR1 and CDR2 from the germline V gene are SGHRS and YFSETQ. This CDR3 spans 14 amino acids. V was trimmed by 1 base and J by 0 bases, leaving 7 bases between them. Here the CDR3 DNA reads TGCGCCAGCAGCTTGACGGACATGAACACTGAAGCTTTCTTT. Protein sequence: CASSLTDMNTEAFF.

The V call is TRBV5-1, the J call TRBJ2-1, with TRBD1 matching 10 bases. The ends lost 5 bases at V and 6 bases at J; junction bases unmatched: 11. Germline CDR1 is SGHRS and CDR2 is YFSETQ. There are 16 residues in the CDR3. CDR3 sequence (DNA): TGCGCCAGCAGAGACGACGGGACAGGGGTCCTCAATGAGCAGTTCTTC. Encoded protein: CASRDDGTGVLNEQFF. Using reference TRBV5-1 and TRBJ2-1 for the parts outside the CDR3, the full variable domain is KAGVTQTPRYLIKTRGQQVTLSCSPISGHRSVSWYQQTPGQGLQFLFEYFSETQRNKGNFPGRFSGRQFSNSRSEMNVSTLELGDSALYLCASRDDGTGVLNEQFFGPGTRLTVL.

V and J are TRBV2 and TRBJ1-1; the D gene is possibly TRBD1 (6 bases). V dropped 5 bases and J dropped 3 bases, with 13 bases sitting between them. CDR3 length: 14 residues. Germline lookup yields CDR1 SNHLY and CDR2 FYNNEI. CDR3 coding DNA: TGTGCCAGCAGTTCCCGGGAGGGGGACACTGAAGCTTTCTTT. Residues: CASSSREGDTEAFF.

CDR3: CASSPFADTFYGYTF. CDR3 nucleotide sequence: TGTGCCAGCAGCCCCTTTGCCGACACATTCTATGGCTACACCTTC. The V call is TRBV5-4, the J call TRBJ1-2; D is ambiguous. Germline V gene sequence: CDR1 SGHNT, CDR2 YYREEE (reference sequence). The CDR3 has 15 amino acids. V was cut by 4 bases and J by 4 bases, with 17 bases left in between.

CDR3 amino acids: CASSFSGAVNQPQHF. Here the CDR3 DNA reads TGTGCCAGCAGTTTTAGTGGGGCCGTCAATCAGCCCCAGCATTTT. The rearrangement joins TRBV6-4 to TRBJ1-5; TRBD1 might be the D (5 bases). Trimming took 5 bases from V and 3 from J, leaving 14 bases between them. CDR1 is MRHNA and CDR2 is SNTAGT in the germline V gene. The CDR3 loop spans 15 amino acids.